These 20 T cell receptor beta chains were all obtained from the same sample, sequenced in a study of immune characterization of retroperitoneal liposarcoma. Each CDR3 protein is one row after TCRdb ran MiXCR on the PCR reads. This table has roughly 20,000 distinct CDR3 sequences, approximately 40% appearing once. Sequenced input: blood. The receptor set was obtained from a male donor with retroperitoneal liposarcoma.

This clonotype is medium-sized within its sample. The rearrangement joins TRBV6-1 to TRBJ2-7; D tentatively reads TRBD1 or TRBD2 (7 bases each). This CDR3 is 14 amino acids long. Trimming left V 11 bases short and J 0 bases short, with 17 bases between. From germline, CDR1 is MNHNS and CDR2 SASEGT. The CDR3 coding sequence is TGTGCCTCGGTGGGGGGGGACAGCTCCTACGAGCAGTACTTC. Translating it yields CASVGGDSSYEQYF.

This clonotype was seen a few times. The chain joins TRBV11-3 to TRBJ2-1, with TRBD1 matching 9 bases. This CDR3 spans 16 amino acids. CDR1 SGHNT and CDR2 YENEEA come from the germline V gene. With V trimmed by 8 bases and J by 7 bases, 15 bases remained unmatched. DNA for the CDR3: TGTGCCAGCTTCACCGGGGACAGGGTCGGGGGTAATGAGCAGTTCTTC. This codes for CASFTGDRVGGNEQFF.

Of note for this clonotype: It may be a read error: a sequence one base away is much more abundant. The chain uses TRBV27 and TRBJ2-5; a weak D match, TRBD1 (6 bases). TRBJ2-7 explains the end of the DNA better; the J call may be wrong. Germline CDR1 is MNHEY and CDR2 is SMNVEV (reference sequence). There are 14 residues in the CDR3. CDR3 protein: CASSLGTWPYEQYF. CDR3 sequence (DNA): TGTGCCAGCAGTTTAGGGACATGGCCCTACGAGCAGTACTTC.

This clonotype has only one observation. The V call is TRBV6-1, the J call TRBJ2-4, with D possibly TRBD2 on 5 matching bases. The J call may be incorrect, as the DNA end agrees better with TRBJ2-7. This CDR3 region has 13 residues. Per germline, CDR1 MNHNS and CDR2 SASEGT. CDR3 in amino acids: CASSVFSGNEQYF. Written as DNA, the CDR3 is TGTGCCAGCAGTGTTTTTTCGGGGAACGAGCAGTACTTC.

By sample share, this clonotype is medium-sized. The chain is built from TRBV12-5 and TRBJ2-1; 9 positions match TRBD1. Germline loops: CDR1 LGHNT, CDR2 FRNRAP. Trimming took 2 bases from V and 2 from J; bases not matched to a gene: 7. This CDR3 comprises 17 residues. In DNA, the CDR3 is TGTGCTAGTGGTTTGATACCTAACAGGGGGCCCTACAATGAGCAGTTCTTC. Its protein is CASGLIPNRGPYNEQFF.

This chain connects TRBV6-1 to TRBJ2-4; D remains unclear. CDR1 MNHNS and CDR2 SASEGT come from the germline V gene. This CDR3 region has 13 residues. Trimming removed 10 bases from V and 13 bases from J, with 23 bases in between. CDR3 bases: TGTGCCAACAGCTCGACGTGGGGTAATGAGCAGTACTTC. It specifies CANSSTWGNEQYF.

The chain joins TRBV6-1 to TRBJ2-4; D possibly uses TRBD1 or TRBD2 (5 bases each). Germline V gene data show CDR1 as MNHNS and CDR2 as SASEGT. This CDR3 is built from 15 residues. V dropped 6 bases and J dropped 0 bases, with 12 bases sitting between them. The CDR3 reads CASSPGPPAKNIQYF. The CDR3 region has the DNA TGTGCCAGCAGCCCGGGACCTCCAGCCAAAAACATTCAGTACTTC.

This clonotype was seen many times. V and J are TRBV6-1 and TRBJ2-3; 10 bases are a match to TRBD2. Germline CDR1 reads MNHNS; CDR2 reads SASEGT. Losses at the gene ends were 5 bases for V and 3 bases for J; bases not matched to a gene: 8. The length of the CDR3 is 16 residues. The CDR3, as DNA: TGTGCCAGCAGTTATTTCAGCGGGAGGGCAACAGATACGCAGTATTTT. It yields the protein CASSYFSGRATDTQYF.

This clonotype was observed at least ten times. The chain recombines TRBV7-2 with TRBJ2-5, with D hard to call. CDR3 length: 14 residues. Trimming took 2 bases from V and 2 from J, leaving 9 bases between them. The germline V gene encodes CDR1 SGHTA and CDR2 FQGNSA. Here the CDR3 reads CASSLSSLQETQYF. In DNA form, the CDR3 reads TGTGCCAGCAGCTTAAGCAGTCTACAAGAGACCCAGTACTTC.

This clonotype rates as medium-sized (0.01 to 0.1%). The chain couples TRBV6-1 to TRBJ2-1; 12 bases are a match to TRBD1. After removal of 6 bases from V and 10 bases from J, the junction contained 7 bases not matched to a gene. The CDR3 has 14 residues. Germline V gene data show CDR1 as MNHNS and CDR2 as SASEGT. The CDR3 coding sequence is TGTGCCAGCAGCACCGGGACAGGGGGCTACGAGCAGTTCTTC. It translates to CASSTGTGGYEQFF.

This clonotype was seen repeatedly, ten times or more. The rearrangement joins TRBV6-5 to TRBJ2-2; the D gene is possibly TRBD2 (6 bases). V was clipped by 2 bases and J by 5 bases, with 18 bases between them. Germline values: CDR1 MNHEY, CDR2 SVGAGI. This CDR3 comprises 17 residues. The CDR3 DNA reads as TGTGCCAGCAGTTACGACAACCAGCGGGTTCTTACCGGGGAGCTGTTTTTT. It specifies CASSYDNQRVLTGELFF.

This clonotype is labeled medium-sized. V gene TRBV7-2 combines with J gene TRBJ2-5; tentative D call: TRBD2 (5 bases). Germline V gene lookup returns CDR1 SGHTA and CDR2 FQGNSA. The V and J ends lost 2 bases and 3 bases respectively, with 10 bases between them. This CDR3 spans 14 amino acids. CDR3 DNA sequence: TGTGCCAGCAGCTTAATGCGGGCTAAAGAGACCCAGTACTTC. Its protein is CASSLMRAKETQYF.

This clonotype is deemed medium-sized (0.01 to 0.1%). CDR3 nucleotides: TGTGCCAGCAGCTTGCAGCCAGCGGGTTTCTCTGGGGCCAACGTCCTGACTTTC. Encoded protein: CASSLQPAGFSGANVLTF. This chain uses TRBV7-2 with TRBJ2-6; weak D call: TRBD2 (6 bases). Germline V CDR1 and CDR2: SGHTA, FQGNSA. The CDR3 has 18 residues. The ends were cut back, 3 bases at V and 0 bases at J, with 15 bases in the middle.

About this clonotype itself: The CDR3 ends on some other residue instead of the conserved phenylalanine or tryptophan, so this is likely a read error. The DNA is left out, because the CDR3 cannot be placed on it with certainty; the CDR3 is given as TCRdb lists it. This CDR3 reads CASSPSGTGRGNEQYS. The rearrangement uses TRBV11-2 and TRBJ2-3; the table calls TRBD1, which could not be checked here. The germline V gene encodes CDR1 SGHAT and CDR2 FQNNGV. The CDR3 spans 16 amino acids, including both terminal residues.

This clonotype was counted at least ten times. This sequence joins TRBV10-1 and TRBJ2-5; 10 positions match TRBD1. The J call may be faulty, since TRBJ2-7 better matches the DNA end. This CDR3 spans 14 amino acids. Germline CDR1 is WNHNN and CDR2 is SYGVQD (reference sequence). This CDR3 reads CASSAGTGAYEQYF. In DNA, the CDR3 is TGCGCCAGCAGTGCCGGGACAGGGGCCTACGAGCAGTACTTC.

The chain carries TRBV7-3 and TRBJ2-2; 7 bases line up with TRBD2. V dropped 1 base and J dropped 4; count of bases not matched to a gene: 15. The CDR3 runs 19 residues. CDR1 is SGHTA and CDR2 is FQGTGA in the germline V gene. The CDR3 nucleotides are TGTGCCAGCAGCTTAATCGGCAGCGAGCGGGGAGGCATCACCGGGGAGCTGTTTTTT. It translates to CASSLIGSERGGITGELFF.

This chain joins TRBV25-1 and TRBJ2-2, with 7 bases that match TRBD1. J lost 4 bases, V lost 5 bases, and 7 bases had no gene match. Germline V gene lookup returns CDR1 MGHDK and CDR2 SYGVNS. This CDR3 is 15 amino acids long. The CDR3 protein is CASSTRQGVTGELFF. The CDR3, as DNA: TGTGCCAGCAGTACTCGACAGGGAGTCACCGGGGAGCTGTTTTTT.

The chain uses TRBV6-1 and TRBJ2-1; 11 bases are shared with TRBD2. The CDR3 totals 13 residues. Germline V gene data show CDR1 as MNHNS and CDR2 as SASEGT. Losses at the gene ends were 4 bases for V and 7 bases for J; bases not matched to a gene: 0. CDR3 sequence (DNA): TGTGCCAGCAGTGTAGCGGGAGGGAATGAGCAGTTCTTC. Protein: CASSVAGGNEQFF.

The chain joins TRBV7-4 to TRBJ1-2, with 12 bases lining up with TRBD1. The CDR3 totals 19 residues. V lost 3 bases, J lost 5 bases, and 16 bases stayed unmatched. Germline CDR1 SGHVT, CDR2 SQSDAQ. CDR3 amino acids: CASSFRRGGDRGLGYGYTF. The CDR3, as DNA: TGTGCCAGCAGCTTTAGACGCGGGGGGGACAGGGGGCTTGGGTATGGCTACACCTTC.

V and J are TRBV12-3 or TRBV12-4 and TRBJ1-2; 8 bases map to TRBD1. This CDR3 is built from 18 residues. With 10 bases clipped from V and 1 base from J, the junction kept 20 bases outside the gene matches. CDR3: CAIIGFFSGTGGNYGYTF. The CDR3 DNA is TGTGCCATCATAGGGTTTTTTTCCGGAACAGGGGGTAACTATGGCTACACCTTC.